Below, 16 T cell receptor beta chains from the same sample are listed, as sequenced in a study of OX40 agonist ivuxolimab in advanced cancers. Libraries were constructed by the immunoSEQ multiplex PCR assay. Entries here come from immuneACCESS through TCRdb and include only in-frame sequences with V and J called. Some clones fail to appear in such tables; in the studies checked, an unresolved V gene covers under half of the shortfall, and the cause of the remainder is unknown. Recorded for this sample are roughly 99,000 clones; approximately 90% of them occurred a single time. The ten largest clonotypes hold 1.2% of the sample. The sample was CD4+ or CD8+ T cells sorted from blood, taken in a trial of the OX40 agonist ivuxolimab. The receptors were gathered from an adult with an advanced solid tumor such as melanoma, head and neck, liver or kidney cancer.

The CDR3 loop is CASSGTTHEQYF. The DNA of the CDR3 is TGTGCCAGCAGTGGGACCACCCACGAGCAGTACTTC. This chain uses TRBV6-4 with TRBJ2-7, with D unresolved. The CDR3 is 12 residues long. V was pared by 4 bases and J by 5 bases, with 9 bases between. CDR1 and CDR2 from the germline V gene are MRHNA and SNTAGT.

CDR3 amino acids: CASSLADRGNEQYF. For the CDR3, the DNA is TGTGCCAGCAGCTTAGCGGACAGGGGCAACGAGCAGTACTTC. This chain joins TRBV7-9 and TRBJ2-7; 9 bases align to TRBD1. CDR3 length: 14 amino acids. Per germline, CDR1 SEHNR and CDR2 FQNEAQ (reference sequence). The V segment lost 0 bases and the J segment 5 bases; nucleotides outside the gene matches: 2.

The chain uses TRBV7-2 and TRBJ2-2, with D maybe TRBD1 (6 bases). Germline CDR1 is SGHTA and CDR2 is FQGNSA. V dropped 3 bases and J dropped 3 bases, with 8 bases sitting between them. The CDR3 is 14 amino acids. The CDR3 nucleotides are TGTGCCAGCAGCTTTTCAGGGGACACCGGGGAGCTGTTTTTT. Translating gives CASSFSGDTGELFF.

The chain uses TRBV6-1 and TRBJ2-1; D is unresolved. CDR3 length: 13 amino acids. The V and J ends lost 6 bases and 4 bases respectively, with 10 bases between them. Looked up from germline, CDR1 is MNHNS and CDR2 is SASEGT. The CDR3 reads CASSPVLYNEQFF. The DNA for the CDR3 is TGTGCCAGCAGCCCCGTTTTGTACAATGAGCAGTTCTTC.

There are a few counts of this clone. The V gene is TRBV27, the J gene TRBJ1-1, with a weak D call TRBD1 (6 bases). The V end lost 3 bases, the J end lost 7 bases, and 6 bases lay between the germline ends. The CDR3 is 11 residues long. The germline CDR1 and CDR2 sequences are MNHEY and SMNVEV (reference sequence). For the CDR3, the DNA is TGTGCCAGCAGTTTCAGGGGTGAAGCTTTCTTT. Translated: CASSFRGEAFF.

The chain uses TRBV10-2 and TRBJ1-1; 7 bases line up with TRBD1. Germline V gene lookup returns CDR1 WSHSY and CDR2 SAAADI. The V segment lost 6 bases and the J segment 10 bases; nucleotides outside the gene matches: 14. This CDR3 is 14 amino acids long. The DNA for the CDR3 is TGCGCCAGCAGCGAGGGAGACAGGGTCAAGGGAGCTTTCTTT. It yields the protein CASSEGDRVKGAFF.

V and J are TRBV9 and TRBJ1-6; possible D gene TRBD1, 5 bases. This CDR3 contains 17 residues. Germline-derived CDR1 and CDR2 are SGDLS and YYNGEE. The ends were cut back, 7 bases at V and 5 bases at J, with 22 bases in the middle. CDR3 sequence: CASVVSWGMRNNSPLHF. DNA for the CDR3: TGTGCCAGCGTTGTCAGCTGGGGGATGCGCAATAATTCACCCCTCCACTTT.

CDR3 sequence (DNA): TGTGCCAGCCATAGTCAAGAGACCCAGTACTTC. This translates into CASHSQETQYF. The chain is built from TRBV28 and TRBJ2-5; D is uncertain. This CDR3 spans 11 amino acids. CDR1 MDHEN and CDR2 SYDVKM come from the germline V gene. Deletions cut 8 bases from V and 2 bases from J, with 6 bases between.

This rearrangement joins TRBV6-5 to TRBJ2-7, with 8 bases identical to TRBD1. CDR1 is MNHEY and CDR2 is SVGAGI in the germline V gene. The V gene end was trimmed by 5 bases and the J gene end by 3 bases; junction bases not matched to a gene: 9. The CDR3 is 15 residues long. CDR3 sequence: CASSRRTGLGYEQYF. CDR3 DNA sequence: TGTGCCAGCAGTAGAAGGACAGGGCTAGGCTACGAGCAGTACTTC.

The J gene is TRBJ1-5, the V gene TRBV4-2; D gene uncertain. Trimming took 0 bases from V and 7 from J, leaving 13 bases between them. Germline V gene lookup returns CDR1 LGHNA and CDR2 YNFKEQ. The CDR3 sequence is 15 residues long. The CDR3, as DNA: TGTGCCAGCAGCCAAGATAGACAACTTGGGCAGCCCCAGCATTTT. Residues: CASSQDRQLGQPQHF.

This clone appeared a single time. V usage is TRBV27 and J usage is TRBJ2-7; 8 bases agree with TRBD1. CDR3 length: 15 amino acids. Trimming removed 4 bases from V and 3 bases from J; junction bases left unmatched: 8. Germline CDR1 and CDR2: MNHEY and SMNVEV (reference sequence). CDR3 sequence reads: CASSSGDRLNYEQYF. The CDR3 region has the DNA TGTGCCAGCAGTTCTGGGGACAGGTTAAACTACGAGCAGTACTTC.

The chain combines TRBV27 with TRBJ2-1; TRBD2 is a possible D gene (6 bases). This CDR3 comprises 13 residues. Germline V gene sequence: CDR1 MNHEY, CDR2 SMNVEV (reference sequence). V was cut by 6 bases and J by 5 bases, with 11 bases left in between. CDR3 sequence reads: CASSHSGDNEQFF. In DNA, the CDR3 is TGTGCCAGCAGCCACTCGGGGGACAATGAGCAGTTCTTC.

The DNA for the CDR3 is TGCGCCAGCAGCTTGGGTGCGACTATCACAGATACGCAGTATTTT. The encoded protein is CASSLGATITDTQYF. The J gene is TRBJ2-3, the V gene TRBV5-1, with D possibly TRBD2 on 5 matching bases. The length of the CDR3 is 15 residues. The germline V gene has CDR1 SGHRS and CDR2 YFSETQ. Trimming stripped 0 bases from V and 2 bases from J, with 10 bases between.

The rearrangement links TRBV11-3 to TRBJ1-2; D is possibly TRBD1 (6 bases). Germline assignment: CDR1 SGHNT and CDR2 YENEEA. The CDR3 runs 15 residues. Trimming took 0 bases from V and 6 from J, leaving 14 bases between them. The CDR3 region has the DNA TGTGCCAGCAGCTTAGAAGGGGGATACGTGGATGGCTACACCTTC. Amino acid sequence: CASSLEGGYVDGYTF.

The rearrangement joins TRBV27 to TRBJ2-2; the D is unclear. The germline V gene encodes CDR1 MNHEY and CDR2 SMNVEV (reference sequence). The V gene lost 2 bases and the J gene lost 0 bases, with 10 bases spanning the gap. CDR3 length: 16 residues. DNA of the CDR3: TGTGCCAGCAGTTTACGGGCCGGAACGAACACCGGGGAGCTGTTTTTT. Amino acid sequence: CASSLRAGTNTGELFF.

This rearrangement joins TRBV28 to TRBJ2-5; tentative D call: TRBD2 (5 bases). The DNA end is more similar to TRBJ2-7, so the J call may be wrong. The CDR3 covers 13 residues. Germline CDR1 is MDHEN and CDR2 is SYDVKM. The CDR3 is CASRGAIPYEQYF. CDR3 sequence (DNA): TGTGCCAGCAGGGGAGCGATCCCCTACGAGCAGTACTTC.